This entry lists 10 T cell receptor beta chains sequenced from one sample in a study of OX40 agonist ivuxolimab in advanced cancers. Here immunoSEQ multiplex PCR was the method, and the copy in TCRdb shows in-frame clones only, minus some. The sample includes approximately 79,000 clones, 85% to 95% of them seen just once. The sample here was CD4+ or CD8+ T cells sorted from blood, taken in a trial of the OX40 agonist ivuxolimab. The origin of the receptors is an adult with an advanced solid tumor such as melanoma, head and neck, liver or kidney cancer.

This chain connects TRBV10-3 to TRBJ2-5, with 9 bases fitting TRBD1. This CDR3 comprises 15 residues. Trimming at V came to 2 bases and at J to 3 bases, leaving 4 bases not matched to a gene. Germline assignment: CDR1 ENHRY and CDR2 SYGVKD. The CDR3, as DNA: TGTGCCATCAGTGAGCGGACAGGGGCGGAAGAGACCCAGTACTTC. Its protein is CAISERTGAEETQYF.

The V call is TRBV7-9, the J call TRBJ2-6, with D tentatively TRBD1 (6 bases). Germline CDR1 SEHNR, CDR2 FQNEAQ (reference sequence). V dropped 6 bases and J dropped 4 bases, with 13 bases sitting between them. This CDR3 has 15 residues. The CDR3 bases are TGTGCCAGCAGAAATACAGGGTCCGGGGCCAACGTCCTGACTTTC. Protein product: CASRNTGSGANVLTF.

J is TRBJ2-7 and V is TRBV5-1; D is uncertain. Looked up from germline, CDR1 is SGHRS and CDR2 is YFSETQ. The CDR3 has 16 amino acids. The ends were cut back, 0 bases at V and 3 bases at J, with 16 bases in the middle. DNA of the CDR3: TGCGCCAGCAGCTTGGCCCAAGGCACAACCTTCTACGAGCAGTACTTC. Amino acid sequence: CASSLAQGTTFYEQYF.

The chain uses TRBV7-6 and TRBJ2-1, with 8 bases identical to TRBD1. Per the germline V gene, CDR1 is SGHVS and CDR2 is FNYEAQ. The V segment lost 3 bases and the J segment 4 bases; nucleotides outside the gene matches: 2. CDR3 length equals 14 residues. CDR3 region: CASSLTGDYNEQFF. As DNA, the CDR3 is TGTGCCAGCAGCTTGACAGGGGATTACAATGAGCAGTTCTTC.

The chain employs TRBV6-5 and TRBJ2-2; no clear D. CDR1 MNHEY and CDR2 SVGAGI come from the germline V gene. CDR3 size: 13 residues. Trimming took 0 bases from V and 6 from J, leaving 5 bases between them. This chain's CDR3 is CASSYSAAGELFF. DNA for the CDR3: TGTGCCAGCAGTTACTCGGCGGCCGGGGAGCTGTTTTTT.

The rearrangement uses TRBV27 and TRBJ2-5; 9 bases are a match to TRBD1. The ends lost 6 bases at V and 5 bases at J; junction bases unmatched: 4. The CDR3 has 13 amino acids. The germline gives CDR1 MNHEY, CDR2 SMNVEV (reference sequence). The CDR3 DNA reads as TGTGCCAGCAGGTACAGGGGGCCGGAGACCCAGTACTTC. Its translation: CASRYRGPETQYF.

The genes are TRBV28 and TRBJ1-6, with TRBD1 as a possible D gene (6 bases). Germline CDR1 reads MDHEN; CDR2 reads SYDVKM. The CDR3 has 15 residues. V lost 4 bases and J lost 8, with 15 bases in between. This chain's CDR3 is CASSWTQGSYSPLHF. The CDR3 DNA reads TGTGCCAGCAGTTGGACACAGGGCTCCTATTCACCCCTCCACTTT.

The CDR3 reads CASSLSNNEQFF. CDR3 nucleotide sequence: TGTGCCAGCAGCTTAAGCAACAATGAGCAGTTCTTC. The chain has TRBV7-3 and TRBJ2-1; D gene uncertain. V dropped 1 base and J dropped 5 bases, with 3 bases sitting between them. Germline loops: CDR1 SGHTA, CDR2 FQGTGA. The CDR3 runs to 12 residues. Drawing the rest from reference TRBV7-3 and TRBJ2-1, the complete variable domain is GAGVSQTPSNKVTEKGKYVELRCDPISGHTALYWYRQSLGQGPEFLIYFQGTGAADDSGLPNDRFFAVRPEGSVSTLKIQRTERGDSAVYLCASSLSNNEQFFGPGTRLTVL.

The chain carries TRBV7-6 and TRBJ2-1, with 10 nucleotides matching TRBD2. Germline assignment: CDR1 SGHVS and CDR2 FNYEAQ. This CDR3 has 18 residues. V lost 5 bases and J lost 5; bases outside the gene matches: 15. The CDR3 DNA sequence: TGTGCCAGCAGCCCCGGGACTAGCGCCCGAAGGTGGGACAATGAGCAGTTCTTC. Its protein product is CASSPGTSARRWDNEQFF. Supplemented by reference TRBV7-6 and TRBJ2-1, the full variable domain reads GAGVSQSPRYKVTKRGQDVALRCDPISGHVSLYWYRQALGQGPEFLTYFNYEAQQDKSGLPNDRFSAERPEGSISTLTIQRTEQRDSAMYRCASSPGTSARRWDNEQFFGPGTRLTVL.

V and J are TRBV7-9 and TRBJ2-1; the D gene is possibly TRBD2 (6 bases). This CDR3 is built from 15 residues. Per germline, CDR1 SEHNR and CDR2 FQNEAQ (reference sequence). Trimming stripped 5 bases from V and 14 bases from J, with 25 bases between. The DNA of the CDR3 is TGTGCCAGCAGCCCACCCCGAACCGGGACTTTGGCGGAGTTCTTC. As protein: CASSPPRTGTLAEFF. The whole variable domain, remainder taken from reference TRBV7-9 and TRBJ2-1, is DTGVSQNPRHKITKRGQNVTFRCDPISEHNRLYWYRQTLGQGPEFLTYFQNEAQLEKSRLLSDRFSAERPKGSFSTLEIQRTEQGDSAMYLCASSPPRTGTLAEFFGPGTRLTVL.